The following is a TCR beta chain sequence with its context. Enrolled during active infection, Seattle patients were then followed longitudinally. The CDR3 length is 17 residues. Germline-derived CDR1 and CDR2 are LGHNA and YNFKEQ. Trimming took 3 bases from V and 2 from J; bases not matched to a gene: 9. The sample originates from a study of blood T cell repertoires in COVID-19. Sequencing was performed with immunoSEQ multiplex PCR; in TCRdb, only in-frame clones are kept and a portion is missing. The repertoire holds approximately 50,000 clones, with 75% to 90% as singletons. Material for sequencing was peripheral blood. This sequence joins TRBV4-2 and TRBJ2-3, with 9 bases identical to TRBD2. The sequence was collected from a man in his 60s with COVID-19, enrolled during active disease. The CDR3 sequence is CASSQAWTSVTTDTQYF. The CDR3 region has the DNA TGTGCCAGCAGCCAGGCCTGGACTAGCGTGACCACAGATACGCAGTATTTT.